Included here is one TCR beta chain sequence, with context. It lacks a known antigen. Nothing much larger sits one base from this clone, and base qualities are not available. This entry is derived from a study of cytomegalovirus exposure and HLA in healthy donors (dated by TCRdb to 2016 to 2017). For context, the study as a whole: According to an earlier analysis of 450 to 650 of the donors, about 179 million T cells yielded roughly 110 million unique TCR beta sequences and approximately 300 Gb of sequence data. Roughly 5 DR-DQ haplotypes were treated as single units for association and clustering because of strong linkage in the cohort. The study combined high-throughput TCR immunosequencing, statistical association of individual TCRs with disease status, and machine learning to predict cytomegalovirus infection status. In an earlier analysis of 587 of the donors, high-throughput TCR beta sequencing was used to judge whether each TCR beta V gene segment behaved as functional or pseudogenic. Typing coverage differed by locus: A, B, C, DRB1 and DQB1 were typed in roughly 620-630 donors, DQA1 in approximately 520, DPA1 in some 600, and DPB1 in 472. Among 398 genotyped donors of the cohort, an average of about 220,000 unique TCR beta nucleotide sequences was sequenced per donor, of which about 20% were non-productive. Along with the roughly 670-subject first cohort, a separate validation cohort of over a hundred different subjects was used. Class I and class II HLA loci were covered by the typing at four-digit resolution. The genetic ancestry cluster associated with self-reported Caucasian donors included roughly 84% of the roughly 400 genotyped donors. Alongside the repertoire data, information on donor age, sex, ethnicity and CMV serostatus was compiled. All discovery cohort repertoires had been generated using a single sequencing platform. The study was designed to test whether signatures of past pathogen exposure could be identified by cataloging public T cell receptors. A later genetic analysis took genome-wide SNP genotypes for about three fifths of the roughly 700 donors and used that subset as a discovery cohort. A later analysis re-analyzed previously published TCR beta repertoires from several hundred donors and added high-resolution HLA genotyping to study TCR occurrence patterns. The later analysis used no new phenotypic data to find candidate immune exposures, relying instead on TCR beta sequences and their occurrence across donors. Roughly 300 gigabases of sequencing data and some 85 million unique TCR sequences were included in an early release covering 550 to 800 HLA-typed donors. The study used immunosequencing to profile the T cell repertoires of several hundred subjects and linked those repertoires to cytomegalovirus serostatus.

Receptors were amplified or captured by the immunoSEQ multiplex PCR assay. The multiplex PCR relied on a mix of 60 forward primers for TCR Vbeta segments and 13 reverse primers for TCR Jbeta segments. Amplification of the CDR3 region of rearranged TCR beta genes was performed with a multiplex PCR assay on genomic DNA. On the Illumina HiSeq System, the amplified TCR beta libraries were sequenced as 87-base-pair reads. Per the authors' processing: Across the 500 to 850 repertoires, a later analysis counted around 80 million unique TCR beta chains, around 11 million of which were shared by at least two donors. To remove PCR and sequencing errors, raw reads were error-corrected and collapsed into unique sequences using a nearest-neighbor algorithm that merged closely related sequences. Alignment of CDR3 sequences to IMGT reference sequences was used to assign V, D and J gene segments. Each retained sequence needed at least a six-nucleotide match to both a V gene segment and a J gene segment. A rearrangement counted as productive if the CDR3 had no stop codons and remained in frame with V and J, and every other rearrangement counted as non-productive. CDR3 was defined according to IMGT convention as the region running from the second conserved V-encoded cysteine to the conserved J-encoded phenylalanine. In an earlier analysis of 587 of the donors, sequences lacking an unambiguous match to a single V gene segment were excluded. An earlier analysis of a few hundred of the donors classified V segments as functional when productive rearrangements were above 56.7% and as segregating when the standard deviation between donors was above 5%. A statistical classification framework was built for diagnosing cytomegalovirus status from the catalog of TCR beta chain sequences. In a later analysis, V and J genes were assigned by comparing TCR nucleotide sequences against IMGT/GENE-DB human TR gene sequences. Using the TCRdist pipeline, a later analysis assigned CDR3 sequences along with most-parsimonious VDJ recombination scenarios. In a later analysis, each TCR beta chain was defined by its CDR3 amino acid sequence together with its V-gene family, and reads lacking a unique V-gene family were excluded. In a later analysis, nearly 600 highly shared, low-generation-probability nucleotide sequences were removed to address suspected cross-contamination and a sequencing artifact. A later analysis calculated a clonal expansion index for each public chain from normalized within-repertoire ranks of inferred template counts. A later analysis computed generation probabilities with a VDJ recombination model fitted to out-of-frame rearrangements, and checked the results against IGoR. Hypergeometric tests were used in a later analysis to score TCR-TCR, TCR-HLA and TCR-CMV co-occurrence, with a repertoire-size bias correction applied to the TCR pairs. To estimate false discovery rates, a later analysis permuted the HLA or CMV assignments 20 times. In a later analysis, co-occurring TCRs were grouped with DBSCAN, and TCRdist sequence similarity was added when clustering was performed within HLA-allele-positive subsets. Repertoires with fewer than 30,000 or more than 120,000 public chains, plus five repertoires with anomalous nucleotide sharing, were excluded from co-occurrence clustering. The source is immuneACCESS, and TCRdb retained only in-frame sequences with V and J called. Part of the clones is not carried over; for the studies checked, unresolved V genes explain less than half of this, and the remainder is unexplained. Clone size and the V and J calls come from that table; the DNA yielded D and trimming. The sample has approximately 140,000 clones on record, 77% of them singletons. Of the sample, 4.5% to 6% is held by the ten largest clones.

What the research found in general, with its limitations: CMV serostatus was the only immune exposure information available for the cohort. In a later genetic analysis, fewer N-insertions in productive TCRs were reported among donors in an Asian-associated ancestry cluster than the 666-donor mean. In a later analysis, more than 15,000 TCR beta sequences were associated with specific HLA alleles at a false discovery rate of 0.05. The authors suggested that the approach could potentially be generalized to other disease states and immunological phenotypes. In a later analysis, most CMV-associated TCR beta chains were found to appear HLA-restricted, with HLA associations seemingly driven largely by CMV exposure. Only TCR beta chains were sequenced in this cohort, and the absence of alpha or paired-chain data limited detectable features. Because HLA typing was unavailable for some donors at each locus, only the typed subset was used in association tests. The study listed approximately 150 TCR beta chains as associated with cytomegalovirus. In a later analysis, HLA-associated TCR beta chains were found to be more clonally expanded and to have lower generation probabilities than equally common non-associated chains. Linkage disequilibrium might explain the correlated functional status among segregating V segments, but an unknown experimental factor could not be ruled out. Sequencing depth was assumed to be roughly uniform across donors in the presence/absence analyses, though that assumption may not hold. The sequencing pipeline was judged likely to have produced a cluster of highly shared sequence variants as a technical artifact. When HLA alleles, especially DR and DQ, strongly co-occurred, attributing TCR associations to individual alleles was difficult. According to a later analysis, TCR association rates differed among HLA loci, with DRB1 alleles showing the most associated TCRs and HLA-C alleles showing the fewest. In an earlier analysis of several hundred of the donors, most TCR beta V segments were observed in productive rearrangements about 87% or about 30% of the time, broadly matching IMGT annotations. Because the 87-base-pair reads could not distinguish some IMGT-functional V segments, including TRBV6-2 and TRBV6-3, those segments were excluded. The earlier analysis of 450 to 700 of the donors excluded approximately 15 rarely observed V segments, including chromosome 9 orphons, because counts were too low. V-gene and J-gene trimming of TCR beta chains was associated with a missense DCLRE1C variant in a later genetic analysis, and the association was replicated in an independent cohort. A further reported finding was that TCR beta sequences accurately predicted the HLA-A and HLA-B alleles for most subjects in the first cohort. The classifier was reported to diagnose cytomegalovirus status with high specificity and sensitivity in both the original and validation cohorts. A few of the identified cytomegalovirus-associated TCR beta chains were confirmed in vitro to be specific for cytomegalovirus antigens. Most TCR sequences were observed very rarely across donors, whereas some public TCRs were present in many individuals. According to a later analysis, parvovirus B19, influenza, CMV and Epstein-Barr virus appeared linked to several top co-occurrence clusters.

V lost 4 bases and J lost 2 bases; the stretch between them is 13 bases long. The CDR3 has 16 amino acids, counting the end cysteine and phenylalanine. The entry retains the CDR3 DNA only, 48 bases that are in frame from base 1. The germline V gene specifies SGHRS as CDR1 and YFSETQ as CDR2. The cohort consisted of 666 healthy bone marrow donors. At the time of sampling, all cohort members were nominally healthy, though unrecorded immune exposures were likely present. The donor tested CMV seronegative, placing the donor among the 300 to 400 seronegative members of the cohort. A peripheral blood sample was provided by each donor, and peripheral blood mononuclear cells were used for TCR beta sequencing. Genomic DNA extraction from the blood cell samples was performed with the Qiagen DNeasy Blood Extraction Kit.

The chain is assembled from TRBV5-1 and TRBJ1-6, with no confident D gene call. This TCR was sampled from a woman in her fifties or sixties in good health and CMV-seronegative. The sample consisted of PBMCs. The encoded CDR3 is CASSQDGLPYNSPLHF. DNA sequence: TGCGCCAGCAGCCAGGACGGACTCCCCTATAATTCACCCCTCCACTTT.